This T cell receptor (beta chain) was recorded in a study of T cells in Graves' hyperthyroidism and ophthalmopathy (dated by TCRdb to about 2019). In the study overall: Peripheral blood was sampled at the time of initial diagnosis, prior to any treatment. TCR V-J signatures able to tell the groups apart were searched for in a discovery cohort of approximately 95 patients, of whom around 43 had Graves' ophthalmopathy and 55 to 60 had stable Graves' hyperthyroidism. Prospective prediction of ophthalmopathy was tested in an independent validation cohort of about 19 hyperthyroidism patients and some 17 patients who later progressed to ophthalmopathy. For training and testing, the approximately 97 patients in the discovery cohort were randomly divided in a 7:3 ratio. In addition, the study compared T-cell repertoires in thyroid tissue and in blood from about 6 Graves' hyperthyroidism patients. After blood sampling, hyperthyroidism patients were treated with methimazole at a starting dose of 30 mg daily, and ophthalmopathy patients were treated with high-dose intravenous methylprednisolone. The paper describes TCR Vbeta CDR3 sequencing of 140 or so peripheral blood samples, made up of some 40 ophthalmopathy patients, roughly 72 hyperthyroidism patients and roughly 17 progressor patients.

Ten or more counts support this clonotype. No antigen is known for it. Per-base quality was not reported, and no clone a single base away is much larger than it. The TCR beta CDR3 regions were amplified from the RNA transcripts. For the first round of RT-PCR on the TCR CDR3, the HTBI primer set was used together with the Qiagen OneStep RT-PCR kit. Libraries were constructed in a second round of multiplex PCR, after which size selection and purification were performed. Paired-end sequencing of the libraries was performed with 100 bp reads on an Illumina HiSeq2000. Turning to the authors' computational methods: SOAPnuke was used to process the raw data, removing reads that contained adapters or uncalled bases, had a mean Phred below 15, or lacked an exact match to the constant primer or identifier. COPE v1.2.5 was used to merge the high-quality paired reads, and each unique nucleotide sequence was defined as a clonotype. MiTCR v1.1 was used to align the clonotypes against IMGT TRBV, TRBD and TRBJ reference segments. Only V-J combinations with frequency above 0.0001, covering 99% to 99.2% of repertoires, were analysed. A TCS score was defined as the ratio of F50 (clonal expansion) to E x V (chaos), with BLOSUM62-based TCRdist applied between CDR3 peptides within each V-J. Welch's t-statistics and random forest reduced fewer than 600 V-J features to roughly 13, which were used in a naive Bayes classifier (R e1071). In TCRdb, the public reads were trimmed at Q25 with fastp and aligned with MiXCR, with productive beta chains retained. Rows matching on CDR3 protein sequence are summarized as one entry with the most common DNA and genes. TCRdb, rather than the study authors, made the V and J calls. Across this sample there are around 240,000 distinct CDR3 sequences, with roughly 15% seen only once. The top ten constitute 13% of the sample.

What the research found in general, with its limitations: A 13 V-J signature model separated ophthalmopathy from stable hyperthyroidism, with roughly 88% sensitivity and 81.08% specificity in cross-validation and 80%/75% in testing. Sample size was not statistically predetermined, and blinding of investigators to group allocation was not performed. Blood samples also contained most of the expanded thyroid clonotypes (frequency above 0.001), which suggests that blood repertoires may reflect thyroid immune responses. In validation, progression to ophthalmopathy was predicted by the model with around 70% sensitivity and 72.22% specificity, a median of about 6.8 months before onset.

Hyperthyroidism patients were newly diagnosed, with disease duration under 2 months, and aged 18 to 65 years. The study excluded patients with uncontrolled infections, other autoimmune diseases, pregnancy or lactation. Diagnoses were established on the basis of clinical symptoms, serum thyroxine and TRAb, thyroid ultrasound, and orbital computed tomography. For progressor patients, blood was drawn at the first diagnosis of hyperthyroidism, before any ophthalmopathy symptoms had appeared. PBMCs were separated from approximately 10 ml of fresh peripheral blood using Ficoll-Paque density gradient centrifugation. Progressor patients were initially diagnosed with Graves' hyperthyroidism and developed ophthalmopathy during follow-up. Total RNA was extracted with Trizol reagent, and quality was checked on an Agilent 2100 Bioanalyzer. According to the germline V gene (reference sequence), CDR1 reads PRHDT and CDR2 reads FYEKMQ. At the junction V is shortened by 5 bases and J by 6 bases; bases outside the gene matches: 7. The CDR3 goes from the cysteine to the phenylalanine over 15 residues. Solely the CDR3 DNA is kept, with 45 bases framed from the first base.

The TCR originated in a middle-aged woman with Graves' hyperthyroidism that later progressed to Graves' ophthalmopathy. The sample taken for sequencing was blood. The chain couples TRBV13 to TRBJ2-1, and TRBD1 matches 10 of the central bases. The CDR3 loop reads CASSPLGTGVNEQFF. The nucleotide sequence is given as TGTGCCAGCAGCCCCCTCGGGACAGGGGTCAATGAGCAGTTCTTC.